These 13 T cell receptor beta chains were sequenced from one sample in a study of beta chain features in type 1 diabetes. These TCRs are of unknown antigen specificity. What was sequenced were expressed TCRB transcripts, since all of the isolated RNA had been reverse transcribed. Using immunoSEQ multiplex PCR, the repertoire was profiled, and TCRdb retains in-frame clones only, with some absent. The sample consists of some 660,000 clones, more than 13% of them appearing once. Overall study results and limits: Moderately but significantly shorter TCRB CDR3s were found in Type 1 diabetes patients in all four CD4+ subsets.

The sequenced sample was naive CD4+ T cells from blood. Receptor source: a man aged 18 to 30 with type 1 diabetes.

This clone was observed a few times. The chain is built from TRBV30 and TRBJ2-7, with 7 bases that match TRBD1. This CDR3 is 14 amino acids long. Germline lookup yields CDR1 GTSNPN and CDR2 SVGIG (reference sequence). V dropped 4 bases and J dropped 6; count of bases not matched to a gene: 12. CDR3 amino acids: CAWTKGGPGTEQYF. As DNA, the CDR3 is TGTGCCTGGACCAAAGGGGGCCCGGGAACCGAGCAGTACTTC.

CDR3 DNA: TGTGCCAGCAGTATCGTGGACACTAGGCTAGGTGGCTACACCTTC. As protein: CASSIVDTRLGGYTF. The chain has TRBV7-2 and TRBJ1-2; tentative D call: TRBD1 (5 bases). Germline CDR1 and CDR2: SGHTA and FQGNSA. The CDR3 covers 15 residues. Trimming took off 6 bases at V and 7 bases at J, with 21 bases between the two ends.

V is TRBV18 and J is TRBJ2-3, with D hard to call. The germline gives CDR1 KGHSH, CDR2 LQKENI. This CDR3 region has 13 residues. V was pared by 4 bases and J by 4 bases, with 9 bases between. CDR3 DNA: TGTGCCAGCTCACTCGCCACCCCAGATACGCAGTATTTT. It codes for CASSLATPDTQYF.

In this sample, this clone turned up a few times. The chain employs TRBV9 and TRBJ1-3; weak D call: TRBD1 (5 bases). Trimming removed 0 bases at V and 4 bases at J, with 14 bases between. The CDR3 spans 16 residues. CDR1 SGDLS and CDR2 YYNGEE come from the germline V gene. The CDR3 is CASSVVGGSAGNTIYF. In DNA, the CDR3 is TGTGCCAGCAGCGTAGTTGGGGGGTCTGCGGGAAACACCATATATTTT.

This clone was seen only a few times. The chain carries TRBV7-9 and TRBJ2-5, with 7 bases matching TRBD1. V lost 5 bases to trimming and J lost 3 bases; unmatched junction nucleotides: 6. CDR3 length equals 14 residues. Looked up from germline, CDR1 is SEHNR and CDR2 is FQNEAQ (reference sequence). The CDR3 nucleotides are TGTGCCAGCAGCGTTGGGACAGCCGAAGAGACCCAGTACTTC. Its protein is CASSVGTAEETQYF.

This clone was seen a few times. The chain has TRBV5-4 and TRBJ2-3, with D hard to call. This CDR3 spans 15 amino acids. Trimming took off 0 bases at V and 0 bases at J, with 8 bases between the two ends. Germline assignment: CDR1 SGHNT and CDR2 YYREEE (reference sequence). This chain's CDR3 is CASSLDILSTDTQYF. In DNA form, the CDR3 reads TGTGCCAGCAGCTTGGACATTCTTAGCACAGATACGCAGTATTTT.

This clone was counted a few times. The chain combines TRBV6-6 with TRBJ2-3; D is unclear. The CDR3 is 11 residues long. Trimming removed 4 bases from V and 4 bases from J, with 3 bases in between. CDR1 is MNHNY, CDR2 SVGAGI, per germline (reference sequence). The CDR3: CASSLSDTQYF. DNA of the CDR3: TGTGCCAGCAGTTTATCAGATACGCAGTATTTT.

This clone turned up a few times. The J gene is TRBJ2-1, the V gene TRBV14, with D possibly being TRBD2 (6 bases). CDR3 length equals 16 residues. Germline values: CDR1 SGHDN, CDR2 FVKESK. V was clipped by 4 bases and J by 0 bases, with 13 bases between them. The CDR3 loop reads CASSLGGKSSYNEQFF. The CDR3 DNA follows: TGTGCCAGCAGCCTGGGAGGCAAAAGCTCCTACAATGAGCAGTTCTTC. The full variable domain, completed using reference TRBV14 and TRBJ2-1, is EAGVTQFPSHSVIEKGQTVTLRCDPISGHDNLYWYRRVMGKEIKFLLHFVKESKQDESGMPNNRFLAERTGGTYSTLKVQPAELEDSGVYFCASSLGGKSSYNEQFFGPGTRLTVL.

The V and J genes are TRBV10-1 and TRBJ2-7; D is unclear. This CDR3 has 15 residues. V lost 2 bases, J lost 3 bases, and 14 bases lay in between. Germline CDR1 is WNHNN and CDR2 is SYGVQD (reference sequence). CDR3 sequence (DNA): TGCGCCAGCAGTGAGGATTCGTCGAGGATCTACGAGCAGTACTTC. Protein product: CASSEDSSRIYEQYF.

This clone was seen only a few times. This chain links TRBV11-2 with TRBJ1-1; D ambiguous. Trimming stripped 5 bases from V and 0 bases from J, with 7 bases between. In germline, CDR1 is SGHAT, CDR2 FQNNGV. The CDR3 totals 13 residues. The DNA for the CDR3 is TGTGCCAGCAGCGTCGGAGTGAACACTGAAGCTTTCTTT. As protein: CASSVGVNTEAFF.

The V call is TRBV4-2, the J call TRBJ2-7; no clear D gene. V was trimmed by 1 base and J by 6 bases, leaving 16 bases between them. CDR1 is LGHNA, CDR2 YNFKEQ, per germline. This CDR3 is 15 amino acids long. CDR3: CASSQGEPPGFEQYF. DNA for the CDR3: TGTGCCAGCAGCCAAGGTGAGCCCCCGGGCTTCGAGCAGTACTTC.

The V call is TRBV25-1, the J call TRBJ2-5; a weak D match, TRBD2 (6 bases). CDR1 and CDR2 (germline): MGHDK, SYGVNS. V was cut by 1 base and J by 5 bases, with 11 bases left in between. This CDR3 contains 14 residues. The CDR3 sequence is CASSELSREETQYF. The CDR3 DNA follows: TGTGCCAGCAGTGAATTATCCCGGGAGGAGACCCAGTACTTC.

This clone appeared a few times. The CDR3 DNA follows: TGTGCCAGCAGCCAATCCGTTTCGGGGCGCGGGGAGACCCAGTACTTC. Protein sequence: CASSQSVSGRGETQYF. The chain joins TRBV4-2 to TRBJ2-5; either TRBD1 or TRBD2 may fit D (5 bases each). The CDR3 is 16 residues long. Germline-derived CDR1 and CDR2 are LGHNA and YNFKEQ. V was cut by 2 bases and J by 5 bases, with 18 bases left in between.